These 2 T cell receptor beta chains were all obtained from the same sample, sequenced in a study of CD8+ T cells in alopecia areata. Peripheral blood samples and lesional scalp punch biopsies were obtained from alopecia areata patients. cDNA serving as the sequencing template came from extracted, reverse transcribed RNA. Sequenced by immunoSEQ multiplex PCR; TCRdb stores in-frame clones only, minus some. The table records several thousand clones, roughly two thirds of them present only once. Sequencing used skin, obtained at week 0. The receptor set was obtained from a human donor with alopecia areata.

This chain connects TRBV2 to TRBJ1-2, with TRBD1 as a possible D gene (5 bases). The CDR3 loop spans 14 amino acids. Germline V CDR1 and CDR2: SNHLY, FYNNEI. Trimming stripped 6 bases from V and 5 bases from J, with 16 bases between. CDR3 sequence (DNA): TGTGCCAGCAGGAGGGGCGGGGGAATATATGGCTACACCTTC. Its protein is CASRRGGGIYGYTF.

V is TRBV10-3 and J is TRBJ2-7; tentatively, D is TRBD2 (6 bases). V lost 4 bases and J lost 0, with 19 bases in between. The CDR3 loop spans 17 amino acids. Germline CDR1 is ENHRY and CDR2 is SYGVKD. The CDR3 DNA reads TGTGCCATCAGTGCAAACCCGGGACTGGGAAGCTCCTACGAGCAGTACTTC. Its protein product is CAISANPGLGSSYEQYF.